This TCR beta chain stems from a study of T cell repertoires in cytomegalovirus infection (dated by TCRdb to between 2018 and 2020). About the full investigation: Peptide stimulations targeted recently identified HLA-C-restricted CMV epitopes, whose presentation resists viral immunomodulation, together with well-studied HLA-B-restricted epitopes. Because public TCR beta signatures pointed to carriage of CMV infection together with the matching HLA type, the HLA type of each donor mattered for the analysis.

Sequences SGHRS (CDR1) and YFSETQ (CDR2) are obtained from the germline V gene. Relative to germline, V is 8 bases shorter and J is 3 bases shorter, with 13 bases between their ends. Counted from cysteine to phenylalanine, this CDR3 has 13 amino acids. Only the CDR3 DNA is retained, 39 bases long and in frame from the first base. The sequencing machine was an Illumina HiSeq 1500. TCRdb reanalyzed the raw reads on its own, using fastp at Q25 for trimming and MiXCR for clone calling, and kept in-frame beta chains. Identical CDR3 proteins give one entry, which carries the most common genes and DNA. In all, the sample holds 300,000 to 400,000 distinct CDR3 sequences, and roughly 29% of those were seen once. The top ten constitute 15% to 20% of the sample. The treatment or condition label, read with the paper, signifies: in vitro stimulation with specific CMV peptide epitopes to enrich CMV-specific T cells.

As for this clonotype: The target of this receptor is not known. It has no much larger one-base neighbor in the sample; base qualities were not kept.

Overall results and qualifications from the work: The ex vivo response was dominated by HLA-C-restricted CMV-specific TCR beta clonotypes, which also provided the single most frequent clonotype in two of eight donors. In both this cohort and an independent cohort of 352 donors, the cumulative frequency of public TCR beta family members distinguished carriers of CMV infection plus the relevant HLA type.

Source: cultured PBMCs, taken from culture after CMV antigen stimulation. The sequence was obtained from a human donor in good health (CMV status not recorded). Some clones in this sample may be carry-over from other donors' samples. Recombination linked TRBV5-1 to TRBJ2-3; the D gene cannot be resolved beyond TRBD1 or TRBD2, each matching 5 bases. The nucleotides read TGCGCCAGTTCCTTTGAGGGGACAGATACGCAGTATTTT. This yields the protein CASSFEGTDTQYF.